The 10 T cell receptor beta chains given below trace back to one sample, sequenced in a study of blood T cell repertoires in COVID-19. Assay: immunoSEQ multiplex PCR; the TCRdb copy retains only in-frame clones and omits some. The repertoire includes about 140,000 clones, approximately 88% of them detected once, and 10% sits in the top ten. The sequencing input was peripheral blood. These receptors were taken from a man between 60 and 75 years old with active or convalescent COVID-19.

A remark on this clone: Other DNA sequences in this sample translate to the same CDR3. The chain employs TRBV4-1 and TRBJ1-1; D is ambiguous. V shed 0 bases and J shed 0 bases, with 8 bases lying between them. The CDR3 runs 15 residues. Germline V gene lookup returns CDR1 MGHRA and CDR2 YSYEKL. The CDR3 nucleotides read TGCGCCAGCAGCCAAGATCGGGGAGTGAACACTGAAGCTTTCTTT. Protein product: CASSQDRGVNTEAFF.

V and J are TRBV7-9 and TRBJ2-2, with D possibly TRBD2 on 6 matching bases. V lost 4 bases, J lost 3 bases, and 15 bases lay in between. The CDR3 consists of 16 residues. Germline values: CDR1 SEHNR, CDR2 FQNEAQ (reference sequence). The CDR3 loop reads CASSSSGGGDTGELFF. CDR3 in DNA: TGTGCCAGCAGCTCTTCCGGGGGTGGTGACACCGGGGAGCTGTTTTTT.

V is TRBV29-1 and J is TRBJ2-1, with D maybe TRBD2 (6 bases). Trimming took off 3 bases at V and 1 base at J, with 7 bases between the two ends. Germline V gives CDR1 SQVTM, CDR2 ANQGSEA. CDR3 length: 13 amino acids. The CDR3 here is CSVEGGSYNEQFF. The CDR3 DNA reads as TGCAGCGTTGAGGGGGGTTCCTACAATGAGCAGTTCTTC.

This sequence joins TRBV19 and TRBJ2-4; TRBD1 might be the D (6 bases). Trimming stripped 4 bases from V and 4 bases from J, with 11 bases between. This CDR3 has 14 amino acids. Looked up from germline, CDR1 is LNHDA and CDR2 is SQIVND (reference sequence). CDR3 sequence (DNA): TGTGCCAGTAGTAACAAAGGGGGAAAAAACATTCAGTACTTC. Amino acids: CASSNKGGKNIQYF.

This chain links TRBV28 with TRBJ2-2; D is possibly TRBD1 (6 bases). Germline lookup yields CDR1 MDHEN and CDR2 SYDVKM. The CDR3 spans 13 residues. The V end was cut by 10 bases, the J end by 2 bases, with 11 bases between. In nucleotides, the CDR3 is TGTGCCATCCGGGACACAAACACCGGGGAGCTGTTTTTT. Its translation is CAIRDTNTGELFF.

The chain couples TRBV27 to TRBJ2-1; D gene ambiguous. The CDR3 runs 12 residues. Trimming stripped 0 bases from V and 8 bases from J, with 5 bases between. The germline gives CDR1 MNHEY, CDR2 SMNVEV (reference sequence). The CDR3 loop is CASSLSFDEQFF. The DNA for the CDR3 is TGTGCCAGCAGTTTATCCTTTGATGAGCAGTTCTTC.

The genes are TRBV7-9 and TRBJ2-3; D is unclear. With 1 base removed from V and 5 bases from J, the gap between germline ends came to 4 bases. Germline-derived CDR1 and CDR2 are SEHNR and FQNEAQ (reference sequence). The CDR3 is made up of 12 amino acids. The CDR3 region has the DNA TGTGCCAGCAGCTTAGACGGAGATACGCAGTATTTT. It specifies CASSLDGDTQYF.

This sequence joins TRBV9 and TRBJ1-4; no clear D gene. V was pared by 2 bases and J by 0 bases, with 8 bases between. The CDR3 covers 15 residues. Germline CDR1 and CDR2: SGDLS and YYNGEE. DNA for the CDR3: TGTGCCAGCAGCGTTGGGCCCTCAACTAATGAAAAACTGTTTTTT. Translation: CASSVGPSTNEKLFF.

The chain links TRBV3-1 (or the pseudogene TRBV3-2) to TRBJ1-6, with TRBD1 matching over 7 bases. Germline V CDR1 and CDR2: LGHDT, YNNKEL (reference sequence). This CDR3 has 15 residues. Trimming at V came to 1 base and at J to 9 bases, leaving 6 bases not matched to a gene. The CDR3 DNA is TGTGCCAGCAGCCAAGGAAGGGGGCGGATTTCACCCCTCCACTTT. Translated: CASSQGRGRISPLHF.

The chain combines TRBV18 with TRBJ2-5; maybe TRBD1 (6 bases). The CDR3 runs to 14 residues. Germline CDR1 KGHSH, CDR2 LQKENI. Trimming took off 6 bases at V and 1 base at J, with 12 bases between the two ends. The CDR3 reads CASSKTGSQETQYF. The DNA for the CDR3 is TGTGCCAGCTCGAAAACAGGGAGCCAAGAGACCCAGTACTTC.